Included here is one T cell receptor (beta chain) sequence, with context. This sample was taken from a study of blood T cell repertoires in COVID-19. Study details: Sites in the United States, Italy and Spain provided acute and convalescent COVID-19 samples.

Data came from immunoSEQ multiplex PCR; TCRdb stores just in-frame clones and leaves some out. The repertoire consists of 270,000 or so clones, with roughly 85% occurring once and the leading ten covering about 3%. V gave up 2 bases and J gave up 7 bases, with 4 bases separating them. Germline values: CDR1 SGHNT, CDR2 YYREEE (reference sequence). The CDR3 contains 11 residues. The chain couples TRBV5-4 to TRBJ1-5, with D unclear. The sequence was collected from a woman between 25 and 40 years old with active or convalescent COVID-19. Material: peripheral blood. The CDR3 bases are TGTGCCAGCAGCTTCGGGCAGCCCCAGCATTTT. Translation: CASSFGQPQHF.